A selection of T cell receptor beta chains follows, all from one sample in a study of T cells in localized non-small cell lung cancer. Measured with immunoSEQ multiplex PCR; TCRdb has only the in-frame clones, and not every one. The sample shows about 53,000 clones, approximately 83% of them seen only once. The sequencing here drew on peripheral blood mononuclear cells, taken before any cancer treatment. These receptors were obtained from a man aged 40 to 69 with stage III lung adenocarcinoma. CDR3s include the opening cysteine and the closing phenylalanine or tryptophan. Fields, in order: clone size, D gene, J gene, V gene, CDR3 DNA, CDR3 protein. D genes are given only for firm matches. Rows may omit the clone size; those that give it use once, few, many or a size class.

size: .
D: .
J: TRBJ1-1
V: TRBV6-5
DNA: TGTGCCAGCAGGGCAGGTGGTGAGGCGACTGAAGCTTTCTTT
CDR3: CASRAGGEATEAFF

size: .
D: .
J: TRBJ2-7
V: TRBV6-4
DNA: TGTGCCAGCAGTGACTCGAGGAGCCGGGGCTCCTACGAGCAGTACTTC
CDR3: CASSDSRSRGSYEQYF

size: .
D: .
J: TRBJ2-1
V: TRBV2
DNA: TGTGCCAGCAGTGATAGCGCGGGATCCTACAATGAGCAGTTCTTC
CDR3: CASSDSAGSYNEQFF

size: .
D: .
J: TRBJ2-3
V: TRBV21-1
DNA: TGTGCCAGCAGCAAAGCAAAGCCGGGCCGGAATACGCAGTATTTT
CDR3: CASSKAKPGRNTQYF

size: .
D: TRBD1
J: TRBJ1-1
V: TRBV13
DNA: TGTGCCAGCAGGGTCAGGGGGGGGACCACTGAAGCTTTCTTT
CDR3: CASRVRGGTTEAFF

size: .
D: .
J: TRBJ2-1
V: TRBV29-1
DNA: TGCAGCGTTCGCAGGGAGAATGAGCAGTTCTTC
CDR3: CSVRRENEQFF

size: few
D: TRBD1
J: TRBJ1-2
V: TRBV7-9
DNA: TGTGCCAGCAGCCGAGGACAGGCTAATAGCTACACCTTC
CDR3: CASSRGQANSYTF

size: .
D: .
J: TRBJ1-2
V: TRBV28
DNA: TGTGCCAGCAGTACTCCGGGACATTCCTTGGATGGCTACACCTTC
CDR3: CASSTPGHSLDGYTF

size: .
D: .
J: TRBJ2-7
V: TRBV28
DNA: TGTGCCAGCAGTCCGATCGGGACGTACTACGAGCAGTACTTC
CDR3: CASSPIGTYYEQYF

size: .
D: .
J: TRBJ1-2
V: TRBV5-6
DNA: TGTGCCAGCACCCTGGACGGCGGTAACTATGGCTACACCTTC
CDR3: CASTLDGGNYGYTF

size: .
D: .
J: TRBJ2-6
V: TRBV27
DNA: TGTGCCAGCAGTTTAGAAGGTGTCTCTGGGGCCAACGTCCTGACTTTC
CDR3: CASSLEGVSGANVLTF

size: .
D: TRBD1
J: TRBJ1-2
V: TRBV2
DNA: TGTGCCACCCGACTGGGACAGCCGTCGGGCTACACCTTC
CDR3: CATRLGQPSGYTF

size: .
D: .
J: TRBJ1-1
V: TRBV9
DNA: TGTGCCAGCAGTGTAACAGGAGACATGAACACTGAAGCTTTCTTT
CDR3: CASSVTGDMNTEAFF

size: .
D: .
J: TRBJ1-1
V: TRBV7-2
DNA: TGTGCCAGCAGCACAGGGAACACTGAAGCTTTCTTT
CDR3: CASSTGNTEAFF

size: .
D: TRBD1
J: TRBJ1-1
V: TRBV15
DNA: TGTGCCACCAGCAGGCAAAGGGGACAGGAAGCTTTCTTT
CDR3: CATSRQRGQEAFF

size: .
D: .
J: TRBJ1-6
V: TRBV28
DNA: TGTGCCAGCAGTTTAAAGGCGTCGGGCAACTATTCACCCCTCCACTTT
CDR3: CASSLKASGNYSPLHF

size: .
D: TRBD2
J: TRBJ2-3
V: TRBV5-8
DNA: TGTGCCAGCAGCCCGGGACTAGCGGGAGTTGGAGATACGCAGTATTTT
CDR3: CASSPGLAGVGDTQYF

size: .
D: .
J: TRBJ2-1
V: TRBV7-2
DNA: TGTGCCAGCAGCCACGGGACATCGAACAATGAGCAGTTCTTC
CDR3: CASSHGTSNNEQFF

size: .
D: TRBD2
J: TRBJ2-3
V: TRBV5-6
DNA: TGTGCCAGCAGCTTAACGCGGGGGGTCACAGATACGCAGTATTTT
CDR3: CASSLTRGVTDTQYF

size: once
D: TRBD1
J: TRBJ2-2
V: TRBV5-1
DNA: TGCGCCAGCAGCTTCGGGACAGGGGGCAACACCGGGGAGCTGTTTTTT
CDR3: CASSFGTGGNTGELFF

size: .
D: .
J: TRBJ1-3
V: TRBV7-2
DNA: TGTGCCAGCAGCCCGCAGGGGACCTCTGGAAACACCATATATTTT
CDR3: CASSPQGTSGNTIYF

size: .
D: TRBD1
J: TRBJ1-2
V: TRBV10-3
DNA: TGTGCCATCAGGTTGGGACAGGACTATGGCTACACCTTC
CDR3: CAIRLGQDYGYTF

size: .
D: .
J: TRBJ2-1
V: TRBV28
DNA: TGTGCCAGCAGTTTATTGCCCCTGGGGAATGAGCAGTTCTTC
CDR3: CASSLLPLGNEQFF

size: .
D: .
J: TRBJ2-1
V: TRBV29-1
DNA: TGCAGCGCCATCGGCAATGAGCAGTTCTTC
CDR3: CSAIGNEQFF

size: .
D: .
J: TRBJ2-5
V: TRBV18
DNA: TGTGCCAGCTCACCACAGGGGCAAGAGACCCAGTACTTC
CDR3: CASSPQGQETQYF

size: .
D: .
J: TRBJ1-1
V: TRBV20-1
DNA: TGCAGTGCTTTTATGAACACTGAAGCTTTCTTT
CDR3: CSAFMNTEAFF

size: once
D: .
J: TRBJ2-5
V: TRBV5-1
DNA: TGCGCCAGCAGCCAGCGGGAGACCCAGTACTTC
CDR3: CASSQRETQYF

size: .
D: .
J: TRBJ1-4
V: TRBV10-3
DNA: TGCGCTTCGGGTACTAATGAAAAACTGTTTTTT
CDR3: CASGTNEKLFF

size: .
D: .
J: TRBJ1-4
V: TRBV6-6
DNA: TGTGCCAGCAGTTACTGGACTCGAGGGGAAAAACTGTTTTTT
CDR3: CASSYWTRGEKLFF

size: .
D: TRBD2
J: TRBJ2-3
V: TRBV13
DNA: TGTGCCAGCAGCTTATATAAACTAGCGGGAGGCAGGACAGATACGCAGTATTTT
CDR3: CASSLYKLAGGRTDTQYF

size: once
D: TRBD1
J: TRBJ2-5
V: TRBV7-9
DNA: TGTGCCAGCAGCCCCCGTGGGACAGGGGAACAAGAGACCCAGTACTTC
CDR3: CASSPRGTGEQETQYF

size: .
D: .
J: TRBJ1-2
V: TRBV7-9
DNA: TGTGCCAGCAGCCCCTACACCTTC
CDR3: CASSPYTF

size: .
D: TRBD1
J: TRBJ2-7
V: TRBV12-5
DNA: TGTGCTAGTGGCCCGGGACAGGGGTCCTCCTACGAGCAGTACTTC
CDR3: CASGPGQGSSYEQYF

size: .
D: TRBD1
J: TRBJ1-1
V: TRBV30
DNA: TGTGCCTGGAACAGGGGAGGCACTGAAGCTTTCTTT
CDR3: CAWNRGGTEAFF

size: .
D: .
J: TRBJ1-1
V: TRBV7-3
DNA: TGTGCCAGCAGCTTAATGGGGGACGGGAACACTGAAGCTTTCTTT
CDR3: CASSLMGDGNTEAFF

size: .
D: .
J: TRBJ1-1
V: TRBV11-3
DNA: TGTGCCAGCAGCTATTCGGGGGGGGACCGGCAAGCTTTCTTT
CDR3: CASSYSGGDRQAFF

size: .
D: .
J: TRBJ2-2
V: TRBV2
DNA: TGTGCCTACAGTATAGGTACGAACACCGGGGAGCTGTTTTTT
CDR3: CAYSIGTNTGELFF

size: .
D: TRBD2
J: TRBJ2-3
V: TRBV9
DNA: TGTGCCAGCAGCGTAAGCGGGGGTGATACGCAGTATTTT
CDR3: CASSVSGGDTQYF

size: few
D: .
J: TRBJ1-5
V: TRBV6-1
DNA: TGTGCCAGCAGTGAGGGGCAGGGCAATCAGCCCCAGCATTTT
CDR3: CASSEGQGNQPQHF

size: .
D: .
J: TRBJ2-2
V: TRBV27
DNA: TGTGCCAGCAGTTTGAGGACCACCGGGGAGCTGTTTTTT
CDR3: CASSLRTTGELFF

size: .
D: .
J: TRBJ1-4
V: TRBV6-5
DNA: TGTGCCAGCAGTTACGACCGGGATGAAAAACTGTTTTTT
CDR3: CASSYDRDEKLFF

size: once
D: .
J: TRBJ2-5
V: TRBV10-3
DNA: TGTGCCATCACTGATGCAGGGAAAGAGACCCAGTACTTC
CDR3: CAITDAGKETQYF

size: .
D: TRBD1
J: TRBJ2-5
V: TRBV5-4
DNA: TGTGCCAGCACCTGGGACAGGGGGCAGCAAGAGACCCAGTACTTC
CDR3: CASTWDRGQQETQYF

size: .
D: .
J: TRBJ2-2
V: TRBV27
DNA: TGTGCCAGCAGTCTCACCGGGGGCACCGGGGAGCTGTTTTTT
CDR3: CASSLTGGTGELFF

size: .
D: .
J: TRBJ2-5
V: TRBV6-1
DNA: TGTGCCAGCACTGTGACTCCTCAAGAGACCCAGTACTTC
CDR3: CASTVTPQETQYF

size: .
D: .
J: TRBJ1-3
V: TRBV6-5
DNA: TGTGCCAGCAGTTACTATGGCTCCTCTGGAAACACCATATATTTT
CDR3: CASSYYGSSGNTIYF

size: .
D: .
J: TRBJ1-1
V: TRBV6-5
DNA: TGTGCCAGCAGTTACGTCGGGGACACTGAAGCTTTCTTT
CDR3: CASSYVGDTEAFF

size: .
D: TRBD2
J: TRBJ2-7
V: TRBV6-6
DNA: TGTGCCAGCAGTTACGGGACTAGCGGGAGCCACGAGCAGTACTTC
CDR3: CASSYGTSGSHEQYF

size: .
D: TRBD1
J: TRBJ1-2
V: TRBV30
DNA: TGTGCCTGGAGCCGGGACAGGGGAAACTATGGCTACACCTTC
CDR3: CAWSRDRGNYGYTF

size: .
D: TRBD2
J: TRBJ2-1
V: TRBV5-1
DNA: TGCGCCAGCAGCTTTAGCGGGACGTCGGAGCAGTTCTTC
CDR3: CASSFSGTSEQFF

size: .
D: .
J: TRBJ2-3
V: TRBV4-2
DNA: TGTGCCAGCAGCCCAGATCGAATGGAGGATACGCAGTATTTT
CDR3: CASSPDRMEDTQYF

size: .
D: TRBD2
J: TRBJ2-1
V: TRBV13
DNA: TGTGCCAGCAGCTCCCCCCCCGGGACTAGCGTATACAATGAGCAGTTCTTC
CDR3: CASSSPPGTSVYNEQFF